A single T cell receptor (beta chain) is shown here with its context. The data originate from a study of T cell changes during pregnancy in multiple sclerosis. Repertoires were generated with immunoSEQ multiplex PCR, while TCRdb's copy carries only in-frame clones and drops some. Among around 44,000 clones listed, about 85% were seen once. Trimming removed 11 bases from V and 7 bases from J, with 17 bases in between. CDR3 length: 12 residues. Per the germline V gene, CDR1 is LNHDA and CDR2 is SQIVND (reference sequence). The receptor was derived from a female donor with multiple sclerosis, enrolled in a pregnancy study. The rearrangement joins TRBV19 to TRBJ1-2; D call uncertain. The sequencing used CD4+ T cells from peripheral blood mononuclear cells, collected in the second trimester of pregnancy. The CDR3 spells CASSIRGAGYTF. DNA for the CDR3: TGTGCCTCAAGTATACGAGGTGCTGGCTACACCTTC.